This TCR beta chain was recorded in a study of TIL therapy for anti-PD-1-resistant metastatic lung cancer. Overall study results and limits: TIL cultures after expansion showed higher clonality and lower diversity than baseline tumor (median around 5.9% vs 31%). The cohort had more treatment-naive, never-smoker and oncogene-addicted patients than typical.

Notes on this clone: The antigen remains unidentified.

This was the immunoSEQ v3 assay. Each library reached 1.5 million to 2.5 million read pairs, or roughly 5-6.5 million at deep level. Method: immunoSEQ multiplex PCR; TCRdb's copy keeps in-frame clones and lacks some. The repertoire holds more than 9,000 clones, roughly three quarters seen once, with about an eighth in the top ten. Time point meaning: pre-treatment sample, taken before nivolumab and TIL therapy. Tumor tissue came from excised metastases, mostly pleural nodules or supraclavicular lymph nodes. Tumors were harvested before any PD-1/PD-L1 blockade. The germline V gene encodes CDR1 LGHNA and CDR2 YSLEER. The CDR3 runs to 14 residues. Trimming at V came to 4 bases and at J to 6 bases, leaving 7 bases not matched to a gene.

The starting material was tumor tissue, obtained at baseline. The source of this sequence is a person between 25 and 80 years old with non-small cell lung cancer. The chain couples TRBV4-3 to TRBJ2-7; 9 bases agree with TRBD1. CDR3 region: CASSRAGQGSEQYF. The CDR3 bases are TGCGCCAGCAGCCGGGCCGGACAGGGGTCCGAGCAGTACTTC.